These 7 T cell receptor beta chains share one sample of origin, sequenced in a study of glioma-infiltrating T cells after dendritic cell vaccination. The time point: after dendritic cell vaccination, including at tumor progression/relapse. Profiled with immunoSEQ multiplex PCR; TCRdb holds only in-frame clones, not every one. The sample shows some 60,000 clones, just under 85% of them seen only once. The sequences come from blood, collected after dendritic cell vaccination. The receptors were gathered from a human donor with glioblastoma.

The chain joins TRBV13 to TRBJ2-1, with 10 bases that match TRBD2. CDR3 length equals 16 residues. The trim removed 5 bases at V and 2 bases at J, leaving 6 bases unmatched. The V gene's germline CDR1 is PRHDT and CDR2 FYEKMQ (reference sequence). CDR3 loop: CASSPPSGGAYNEQFF. CDR3 bases: TGTGCCAGCAGCCCCCCGAGCGGGGGGGCCTACAATGAGCAGTTCTTC.

The chain has TRBV15 and TRBJ2-7; D is possibly TRBD1 (6 bases). Germline V gives CDR1 LNHNV, CDR2 YYDKDF (reference sequence). V lost 6 bases, J lost 6 bases, and 15 bases lay in between. There are 13 residues in the CDR3. The CDR3 DNA sequence: TGTGCCACCAGTCCAGGGGTCTCCGGCGAGCAGTACTTC. Translating gives CATSPGVSGEQYF.

The chain has TRBV6-6 and TRBJ2-7; D might be TRBD1 (5 bases). The CDR3 totals 15 residues. Between the trimmed V and J ends, which lost 0 bases and 2 bases, there was a span of 11 bases. From germline, CDR1 is MNHNY and CDR2 SVGAGI (reference sequence). In DNA, the CDR3 is TGTGCCAGCAGTTACTCTCGAACAGGAACCTACGAGCAGTACTTC. Translated, it gives CASSYSRTGTYEQYF.

The V call is TRBV7-2, the J call TRBJ2-3; perhaps TRBD2 as D (5 bases). This CDR3 is built from 13 residues. With 3 bases removed from V and 6 bases from J, the gap between germline ends came to 10 bases. The germline CDR1 and CDR2 sequences are SGHTA and FQGNSA. CDR3 region: CASSFGPGDTQYF. As DNA, the CDR3 is TGTGCCAGCAGCTTTGGGCCGGGGGATACGCAGTATTTT.

The rearrangement uses TRBV2 and TRBJ2-5; TRBD2 agrees at 15 bases. The CDR3 spans 14 residues. J was trimmed by 2 bases and V by 8 bases; bases with no gene match: 0. The germline gives CDR1 SNHLY, CDR2 FYNNEI. Here the CDR3 reads CASGLAGGQETQYF. The CDR3, as DNA: TGTGCCAGCGGACTAGCGGGGGGGCAAGAGACCCAGTACTTC.

The chain carries TRBV10-3 and TRBJ2-5; D is possibly TRBD1 (6 bases). CDR3 length: 13 residues. Germline-derived CDR1 and CDR2 are ENHRY and SYGVKD. V gave up 6 bases and J gave up 4 bases, with 12 bases separating them. CDR3 sequence: CAIRPGHRETQYF. In DNA, the CDR3 is TGTGCCATCAGGCCGGGACATCGAGAGACCCAGTACTTC.

There are a few counts of this clone. V and J are TRBV7-2 and TRBJ2-2, with no clear D. Germline CDR1 and CDR2: SGHTA and FQGNSA. The CDR3 loop spans 15 amino acids. The V and J ends lost 2 bases and 3 bases respectively, with 10 bases between them. CDR3 residues: CASSLNPGDTGELFF. DNA of the CDR3: TGTGCCAGCAGCTTAAACCCGGGTGACACCGGGGAGCTGTTTTTT.